The 3 T cell receptor beta chains below come from one sample, sequenced in a study of identical twins. TCRdb called the 5' RACE reads again in MiXCR, with one record for every CDR3 protein. Seen here are more than 200,000 distinct CDR3 sequences, around a tenth observed once, and the top ten hold about 5.2%. The sample comprised memory (CD45RO+) T cells sorted from blood. The source is a woman aged 18-30 years in good health.

This clonotype was seen only a few times. The V and J genes are TRBV3-1 and TRBJ2-4, with 8 bases lining up with TRBD1. The V and J ends lost 2 bases and 7 bases, in that order; junction bases with no gene match: 4. There are 14 residues in the CDR3. The germline gives CDR1 LGHDT, CDR2 YNNKEL (reference sequence). The CDR3 nucleotides read TGTGCCAGCAGCCAATTTGACAGGGGCAACATTCAGTACTTC. Its translation is CASSQFDRGNIQYF.

V is TRBV27 and J is TRBJ2-3, with D tentatively TRBD1 (6 bases). The CDR3 is 18 residues long. V was cut by 5 bases and J by 2 bases, with 23 bases left in between. CDR1 is MNHEY and CDR2 is SMNVEV in the germline V gene (reference sequence). In nucleotides, the CDR3 is TGTGCCAGCAGTCCACTATGGGACATTCGGTCCGTCACAGATACGCAGTATTTT. Translation gives CASSPLWDIRSVTDTQYF.

This clonotype was picked up a small number of times. The gene calls are TRBV2 and TRBJ2-1, with D perhaps TRBD2 (5 bases). The CDR3 sequence is 12 residues long. The V end was cut by 8 bases, the J end by 8 bases, with 13 bases between. The V gene's germline CDR1 is SNHLY and CDR2 FYNNEI. The CDR3: CASRGSGHEQFF. The CDR3 DNA reads as TGTGCCAGCCGAGGGTCTGGGCATGAGCAGTTCTTC.